This TCR beta chain was retrieved from a study of shared T cell receptors in the human thymus. Assay used: immunoSEQ multiplex PCR; TCRdb lists only in-frame clones, some missing. The sample carries around 340,000 clones, about 95% recorded once. V dropped 8 bases and J dropped 1; count of bases not matched to a gene: 17. Germline V gene data show CDR1 as MDHEN and CDR2 as SYDVKM. CDR3 length equals 19 residues. The chain employs TRBV28 and TRBJ2-2; the match to TRBD1 covers 9 bases. The sequenced sample consisted of thymocytes. The TCR sequence derives from a human donor. In DNA form, the CDR3 reads TGTGCCAGCCTCTACCGGGACAGGGAGCAGCCACGGAACACCGGGGAGCTGTTTTTT. As protein: CASLYRDREQPRNTGELFF.